The 16 T cell receptor beta chains below were found in one sample sequenced in a study of post-analysis software for immune sequencing data. Each TCR beta cDNA library carried unique molecular identifiers. Via MiXCR, TCRdb re-called the PCR reads, giving one row per CDR3 protein. Of 700,000 to 800,000 distinct CDR3 sequences listed, approximately 30% were seen once; the top ten hold 0.5% to 0.6%. General study points: In patients, about 5 TRBV segments were more frequent than in controls, with TRBV5-6, TRBV5-1 and TRBV20-1 among them.

The antigens these receptors bind are not known. The specimen sequenced was blood. The origin of the receptors is a girl aged 10-17 years with multiple sclerosis.

The genes are TRBV2 and TRBJ1-2; D is possibly TRBD1 (5 bases). V was shortened by 3 bases and J by 4 bases, with 12 bases between the two germline ends. CDR3 size: 14 residues. CDR1 is SNHLY, CDR2 FYNNEI, per germline. CDR3 coding DNA: TGTGCCAGCAGTGACTCAGGGAGGTCCTATGGCTACACCTTC. It is translated as CASSDSGRSYGYTF. Full variable domain (remainder filled in from reference TRBV2 and TRBJ1-2): EPEVTQTPSHQVTQMGQEVILRCVPISNHLYFYWYRQILGQKVEFLVSFYNNEISEKSEIFDDQFSVERPDGSNFTLKIRSTKLEDSAMYFCASSDSGRSYGYTFGSGTRLTVV.

About this clonotype itself: The DNA is left out, because the CDR3 cannot be placed on it with certainty; the CDR3 is given as TCRdb lists it. J is TRBJ2-3 and V is TRBV6-5; TRBD1 was called by the table and not checked on the DNA. The CDR3 length equals 16 residues, ends included. CDR1 is MNHEY, CDR2 SVGAGI, per germline. This CDR3 reads CACSLVGQGARDTQYF.

This clonotype occurred a few times. The chain uses TRBV10-3 and TRBJ1-6; 10 bases agree with TRBD1. The length of the CDR3 is 14 residues. After removal of 5 bases from V and 7 bases from J, the junction contained 2 bases not matched to a gene. Germline lookup yields CDR1 ENHRY and CDR2 SYGVKD. The CDR3 bases are TGTGCCATCAGTTGGGACAGGGGCAATTCACCCCTCCACTTT. Protein: CAISWDRGNSPLHF.

J is TRBJ1-2 and V is TRBV20-1, with no clear D. Trimming left V 3 bases short and J 7 bases short, with 9 bases between. Germline V gene lookup returns CDR1 DFQATT and CDR2 SNEGSKA (reference sequence). The CDR3 is 11 amino acids. The CDR3 protein is CSASLISGYTF. DNA for the CDR3: TGCAGTGCTAGTCTTATCTCTGGCTACACCTTC.

The V and J genes are TRBV5-1 and TRBJ1-1; a possible D gene is TRBD1 (6 bases). Looked up from germline, CDR1 is SGHRS and CDR2 is YFSETQ. Between the trimmed V and J ends, which lost 5 bases and 5 bases, there was a span of 19 bases. The CDR3 runs 15 residues. The CDR3 sequence is CASSTETGGTTEAFF. For the CDR3, the DNA is TGCGCCAGCAGTACAGAGACCGGTGGGACAACTGAAGCTTTCTTT.

DNA of the CDR3: TGCGCCAGCAGCTTGGGTTTTTCGCGCAATGAGCAGTTCTTC. It specifies CASSLGFSRNEQFF. The chain carries TRBV5-1 and TRBJ2-1; D unclear. Germline CDR1 and CDR2: SGHRS and YFSETQ. V lost 0 bases and J 6 bases, leaving 10 bases between the germline ends. This CDR3 has 14 residues.

A word on this clonotype: This could be a read error, since a much larger clone is one nucleotide away. The chain has TRBV29-1 and TRBJ2-1; a weak D match, TRBD1 (5 bases). The assigned J gene may be wrong: the sequence end matches TRBJ2-7 better. This CDR3 is 17 amino acids long. Germline CDR1 and CDR2: SQVTM and ANQGSEA. The DNA of the CDR3 is TGCAGCGTGGACGCGGCGTGGGGCAGCAGCTCCTACAATGAGCAGTACTTC. It translates to CSVDAAWGSSSYNEQYF.

The chain links TRBV7-2 to TRBJ2-7, with a weak D call TRBD2 (5 bases). The CDR3 is 16 residues long. V lost 2 bases, J lost 5 bases, and 19 bases lay in between. The germline V gene encodes CDR1 SGHTA and CDR2 FQGNSA. The CDR3 DNA reads as TGTGCCAGCAGCTTACCGGGGTCCTCTGTTCCGGACGAGCAGTACTTC. Translation: CASSLPGSSVPDEQYF.

This clonotype was recorded a few times. The chain couples TRBV15 to TRBJ2-1, with TRBD2 matching over 7 bases. Germline V gene data show CDR1 as LNHNV and CDR2 as YYDKDF (reference sequence). The CDR3 consists of 13 residues. The V gene end was trimmed by 3 bases and the J gene end by 5 bases; junction bases not matched to a gene: 1. CDR3 residues: CATSRGTNNEQFF. The CDR3 bases are TGTGCCACCAGCAGGGGGACTAACAATGAGCAGTTCTTC.

The chain combines TRBV2 with TRBJ2-5, with 13 bases identical to TRBD2. Unmatched junction bases numbered 14, after V lost 3 bases and J lost 4 bases. Germline-derived CDR1 and CDR2 are SNHLY and FYNNEI. This CDR3 is built from 19 residues. CDR3: CASSDTRGLAGKVGETQYF. DNA for the CDR3: TGTGCCAGCAGTGATACCAGGGGACTAGCGGGAAAGGTGGGAGAGACCCAGTACTTC. Full variable domain (remainder filled in from reference TRBV2 and TRBJ2-5): EPEVTQTPSHQVTQMGQEVILRCVPISNHLYFYWYRQILGQKVEFLVSFYNNEISEKSEIFDDQFSVERPDGSNFTLKIRSTKLEDSAMYFCASSDTRGLAGKVGETQYFGPGTRLLVL.

Ten or more counts support this clonotype. The V call is TRBV29-1, the J call TRBJ2-5; weak D call: TRBD1 (5 bases). The germline V gene encodes CDR1 SQVTM and CDR2 ANQGSEA. V was trimmed by 7 bases and J by 5 bases, leaving 14 bases between them. The CDR3 is 12 residues long. DNA for the CDR3: TGCAGCGCCTTTTCTTCAGGGGAGACCCAGTACTTC. Translating it yields CSAFSSGETQYF.

This clonotype was detected only a few times. The chain uses TRBV7-8 and TRBJ2-4, with 9 nucleotides matching TRBD1. Germline V CDR1 and CDR2: SGHVS, FQNEAQ. The J segment lost 3 bases and the V segment lost 5 bases, leaving 11 bases of the junction unmatched. CDR3 length: 17 residues. CDR3 bases: TGTGCCAGCAGCATGCAGGGGACAGGGATTGGCAAAAACATTCAGTACTTC. Protein product: CASSMQGTGIGKNIQYF. The variable domain in full, completed from reference TRBV7-8 and TRBJ2-4, reads GAGVSQSPRYKVAKRGQDVALRCDPISGHVSLFWYQQALGQGPEFLTYFQNEAQLDKSGLPSDRFFAERPEGSVSTLKIQRTQQEDSAVYLCASSMQGTGIGKNIQYFGAGTRLSVL.

V and J are TRBV6-1 and TRBJ1-5; D not certain. CDR3 length: 14 residues. Looked up from germline, CDR1 is MNHNS and CDR2 is SASEGT. V lost 4 bases to trimming and J lost 3 bases, with 10 bases between them. As DNA, the CDR3 is TGTGCCAGCAGTGTCGGAAGCCCCAATCAGCCCCAGCATTTT. This translates into CASSVGSPNQPQHF.

This clonotype has more than one count but fewer than ten. This chain uses TRBV6-5 with TRBJ2-1; a weak D match, TRBD1 (5 bases). CDR3 size: 14 residues. Germline V CDR1 and CDR2: MNHEY, SVGAGI. Trimming removed 8 bases from V and 5 bases from J, with 16 bases in between. The CDR3 here is CASSHPQGDNEQFF. In DNA, the CDR3 is TGTGCCAGCTCACACCCTCAGGGTGACAATGAGCAGTTCTTC.

The chain recombines TRBV27 with TRBJ2-2; 10 nucleotides match TRBD1. Germline CDR1 MNHEY, CDR2 SMNVEV (reference sequence). The CDR3 is 17 residues long. The trim removed 5 bases at V and 5 bases at J, leaving 11 bases unmatched. The CDR3 bases are TGTGCCAGCAGTGAAGCTCAGACAGGGGGCATTACCGGGGAGCTGTTTTTT. This sequence encodes CASSEAQTGGITGELFF.

The rearrangement uses TRBV5-5 and TRBJ2-1; D is perhaps TRBD1 (6 bases). This CDR3 contains 15 residues. Germline CDR1 and CDR2: SGHKS and YYEKEE (reference sequence). Trimming removed 4 bases at V and 8 bases at J, with 19 bases between. Here the CDR3 DNA reads TGTGCCAGCAGCGTTGGGCCAGGGGCCTTAGATGAGCAGTTCTTC. Protein: CASSVGPGALDEQFF.